Listed below are T cell receptor beta chains from one sample, sequenced in a study of Ad26.COV2.S vaccination and SARS-CoV-2 variants. Generated by immunoSEQ multiplex PCR, the TCRdb table keeps only in-frame clones and is missing some. The repertoire holds around 450,000 clones, 90% seen once, with about 12% in the top ten. The sample was peripheral blood, taken in a trial of Ad26.COV2.S vaccine versus placebo. These receptors all stem from a person between 18 and 60 years old who received the Ad26.COV2.S COVID-19 vaccine or a placebo. Both conserved end residues are part of each CDR3. D genes are given only for firm matches. A clone size is listed for some rows: how often the clone was seen (once, few, many), or a class if it is expanded.

v_gene	d_gene	abundance	j_gene	CDR3aa	CDR3nt
TRBV9	-	-	TRBJ1-1	CASSPRLVTEAFF	TGTGCCAGCAGCCCCAGGTTGGTCACTGAAGCTTTCTTT
TRBV6-5	-	-	TRBJ1-2	CASSYVTGNYGYTF	TGTGCCAGCAGTTACGTGACGGGGAACTATGGCTACACCTTC
TRBV6-5	TRBD1	many	TRBJ2-7	CATAATGGNEQYF	TGTGCCACCGCCGCGACAGGGGGTAACGAGCAGTACTTC
TRBV3-1/TRBV3-2	-	-	TRBJ1-5	CASSQTDGNQPQHF	TGTGCCAGCAGCCAAACCGACGGGAATCAGCCCCAGCATTTT
TRBV7-9	-	-	TRBJ2-7	CASSLRNSYEQYF	TGTGCCAGCAGTCTGCGGAACTCCTACGAGCAGTACTTC
TRBV7-2	-	-	TRBJ2-7	CASSLDPSYEQYF	TGTGCCAGCAGCTTGGACCCCTCCTACGAGCAGTACTTC
TRBV7-7	TRBD2	-	TRBJ2-5	CASSRLAGVQETQYF	TGTGCCAGCAGCCGACTAGCGGGAGTTCAAGAGACCCAGTACTTC
TRBV7-9	-	-	TRBJ1-2	CASSLARGEVYGYTF	TGTGCCAGCAGCTTAGCACGGGGGGAGGTCTATGGCTACACCTTC
TRBV18	TRBD1	-	TRBJ1-1	CASSRQGAEAFF	TGTGCCAGCTCCCGACAGGGCGCTGAAGCTTTCTTT
TRBV27	-	-	TRBJ2-1	CASSWTDNNEQFF	TGTGCCAGCAGTTGGACAGACAACAATGAGCAGTTCTTC
TRBV30	-	-	TRBJ2-3	CAWSPSSFNSGGTDTQYF	TGTGCCTGGAGTCCCTCCTCATTTAACAGCGGCGGCACAGATACGCAGTATTTT
TRBV6-4	TRBD2	-	TRBJ2-3	CASAPGASGTDTQYF	TGTGCCAGCGCACCGGGGGCTAGCGGGACAGATACGCAGTATTTT
TRBV9	TRBD2	-	TRBJ2-7	CASSVSSGTSYEQYF	TGTGCCAGCAGCGTGAGTAGCGGGACCTCCTACGAGCAGTACTTC
TRBV11-2	-	-	TRBJ2-7	CASSLLDEQYF	TGTGCCAGCAGCTTATTGGACGAGCAGTACTTC
TRBV29-1	-	-	TRBJ2-1	CSVWNNEQFF	TGCAGCGTTTGGAACAATGAGCAGTTCTTC
TRBV3-1/TRBV3-2	-	-	TRBJ2-1	CASSQGMVVAEQFF	TGTGCCAGCAGCCAAGGAATGGTAGTGGCCGAGCAGTTCTTC
TRBV7-2	TRBD2	-	TRBJ2-4	CASKGLAGDGENIQYF	TGTGCCAGCAAAGGGCTAGCGGGAGACGGCGAAAACATTCAGTACTTC
TRBV7-2	-	-	TRBJ2-3	CASGLRWDTQYF	TGTGCCAGCGGGCTTAGGTGGGATACGCAGTATTTT
TRBV27	-	-	TRBJ2-1	CASSVAEGSSYNEQFF	TGTGCCAGCAGTGTAGCGGAGGGAAGCTCCTACAATGAGCAGTTCTTC
TRBV5-6	TRBD2	-	TRBJ2-7	CASSPSSDIWGGIEQYF	TGTGCCAGCAGCCCAAGTAGCGATATTTGGGGGGGAATCGAGCAGTACTTC
TRBV7-2	TRBD2	-	TRBJ2-5	CASSRASGRLETQYF	TGTGCCAGCAGTCGTGCTAGCGGGAGACTGGAGACCCAGTACTTC
TRBV27	-	-	TRBJ1-1	CASSPNGAGNTEAFF	TGTGCCAGCAGCCCTAATGGGGCGGGGAACACTGAAGCTTTCTTT
TRBV7-9	-	-	TRBJ2-7	CASSLGQAPYEQYF	TGTGCCAGCAGCTTAGGGCAGGCTCCCTACGAGCAGTACTTC
TRBV7-9	-	-	TRBJ1-2	CASSLGGVYGYTF	TGTGCCAGCAGCTTAGGGGGAGTCTATGGCTACACCTTC
TRBV4-2	TRBD1	-	TRBJ2-1	CASSRDRGGRGEQFF	TGTGCCAGCAGCCGGGACAGGGGCGGGCGTGGTGAGCAGTTCTTC
TRBV5-5	-	-	TRBJ1-1	CASSSPGNTEAFF	TGTGCCAGCAGCTCCCCAGGGAACACTGAAGCTTTCTTT
TRBV5-6	-	once	TRBJ2-1	CASSLSALEQFF	TGTGCCAGCAGCTTGTCAGCACTTGAGCAGTTCTTC
TRBV10-2	-	-	TRBJ1-2	CATSYRENYGYTF	TGCGCCACATCCTACAGGGAGAACTATGGCTACACCTTC
TRBV7-8	TRBD2	-	TRBJ2-7	CASSHSGRGDEQYF	TGTGCCAGCAGCCATAGCGGGAGAGGGGACGAGCAGTACTTC
TRBV7-2	-	-	TRBJ1-1	CASSFTESTEAFF	TGTGCCAGCAGCTTTACGGAGTCCACTGAAGCTTTCTTT
TRBV21-1	-	-	TRBJ2-2	CASRRGFGESGELFF	TGTGCCAGCAGGCGGGGCTTTGGGGAATCCGGGGAGCTGTTTTTT
TRBV12-5	-	-	TRBJ2-2	CASGSSGGELFF	TGTGCTAGTGGTAGTAGTGGCGGGGAGCTGTTTTTT
TRBV19	-	-	TRBJ1-2	CASRLTENYGYTF	TGTGCCAGTAGGCTGACAGAGAACTATGGCTACACCTTC
TRBV19	TRBD1	-	TRBJ1-2	CASNGDREDYGYTF	TGTGCCAGTAACGGGGACAGGGAAGACTATGGCTACACCTTC
TRBV4-2	TRBD1	-	TRBJ1-2	CASSAPRGELNYGYTF	TGTGCCAGCAGCGCGCCCAGGGGGGAGCTAAACTATGGCTACACCTTC
TRBV4-3	TRBD2	few	TRBJ2-7	CASSHSASGDAYEQYF	TGCGCCAGCAGCCATAGCGCTAGCGGGGATGCCTACGAGCAGTACTTC
TRBV3-1/TRBV3-2	TRBD1	once	TRBJ1-2	CASSPEGTGSLGYTF	TGTGCCAGCAGCCCAGAGGGGACAGGGTCTTTAGGCTACACCTTC
TRBV7-8	-	-	TRBJ2-1	CASSPRADSSYNEQFF	TGTGCCAGCAGCCCCAGGGCGGACAGCTCCTACAATGAGCAGTTCTTC
TRBV30	TRBD1	-	TRBJ1-2	CAWSVQGAPYYGYTF	TGTGCCTGGAGTGTACAGGGGGCCCCCTACTATGGCTACACCTTC
TRBV28	-	-	TRBJ2-1	CASSLWGSSYNEQFF	TGTGCCAGCAGTTTATGGGGGAGCTCCTACAATGAGCAGTTCTTC
TRBV5-1	-	once	TRBJ2-3	CASSLASDTQYF	TGCGCCAGCAGCTTGGCCTCAGATACGCAGTATTTT
TRBV19	-	-	TRBJ2-2	CASTRGEIPASGELFF	TGTGCCAGTACCAGAGGTGAGATCCCGGCATCCGGGGAGCTGTTTTTT
TRBV5-6	-	-	TRBJ1-1	CASSTAIVSTEAFF	TGTGCCAGCAGCACCGCCATAGTATCCACTGAAGCTTTCTTT
TRBV6-5	-	-	TRBJ1-1	CASSYTAMNTEAFF	TGTGCCAGCAGTTACACAGCGATGAACACTGAAGCTTTCTTT
TRBV27	-	-	TRBJ1-1	CASSLKFQGLTEAFF	TGTGCCAGCAGTTTGAAATTCCAGGGGCTCACTGAAGCTTTCTTT
TRBV13	-	-	TRBJ1-2	CASSLGRSKSEDYGYTF	TGTGCCAGCAGCTTAGGCAGATCGAAGTCGGAGGACTATGGCTACACCTTC
TRBV14	TRBD1	once	TRBJ2-7	CASRAQGASYEQYF	TGTGCCAGCAGGGCCCAGGGGGCCTCCTACGAGCAGTACTTC
TRBV7-8	TRBD1	-	TRBJ2-7	CASSSPRDRESYEQYF	TGTGCCAGCAGCTCCCCTCGGGACAGGGAATCCTACGAGCAGTACTTC
TRBV5-1	-	-	TRBJ2-7	CASSLDGPSYEQYF	TGCGCCAGCAGCTTGGACGGTCCCTCCTACGAGCAGTACTTC
TRBV4-3	TRBD2	-	TRBJ2-1	CASSHGTSGSNEQFF	TGCGCCAGCAGCCATGGGACTAGCGGTAGCAATGAGCAGTTCTTC
TRBV6-1	-	-	TRBJ2-2	CASSEPTNTGELFF	TGTGCCAGCAGTGAACCTACGAACACCGGGGAGCTGTTTTTT
TRBV7-9	TRBD2	-	TRBJ2-7	CASSLGLAGSEQYF	TGTGCCAGCAGCTTAGGACTAGCGGGCTCCGAGCAGTACTTC
TRBV7-8	-	-	TRBJ1-5	CASSWGQGNQPQHF	TGTGCCAGCAGCTGGGGGCAGGGCAATCAGCCCCAGCATTTT
TRBV30	-	-	TRBJ1-1	CAWSLSSEAFF	TGTGCCTGGAGTTTAAGCTCTGAAGCTTTCTTT
TRBV4-3	-	-	TRBJ2-1	CASSQDQSGNNEQFF	TGCGCCAGCAGCCAAGATCAATCAGGGAACAATGAGCAGTTCTTC
TRBV4-3	-	few	TRBJ2-7	CASSQDSYSYEQYF	TGCGCCAGCAGCCAAGATTCATACTCCTACGAGCAGTACTTC
TRBV7-9	-	-	TRBJ2-1	CASSRRDTYIGEQFF	TGTGCCAGCAGCCGCCGGGACACTTATATAGGTGAGCAGTTCTTC
TRBV3-1/TRBV3-2	TRBD2	-	TRBJ2-7	CASSQRELPYEQYF	TGTGCCAGCAGCCAGCGGGAGCTCCCCTACGAGCAGTACTTC
TRBV27	-	-	TRBJ2-3	CASSLSTLFSTDTQYF	TGTGCCAGCAGTTTATCGACCCTATTTAGCACAGATACGCAGTATTTT
TRBV19	TRBD1	-	TRBJ2-7	CASSILGQGYEQYF	TGTGCCAGTAGTATTCTGGGACAGGGGTACGAGCAGTACTTC